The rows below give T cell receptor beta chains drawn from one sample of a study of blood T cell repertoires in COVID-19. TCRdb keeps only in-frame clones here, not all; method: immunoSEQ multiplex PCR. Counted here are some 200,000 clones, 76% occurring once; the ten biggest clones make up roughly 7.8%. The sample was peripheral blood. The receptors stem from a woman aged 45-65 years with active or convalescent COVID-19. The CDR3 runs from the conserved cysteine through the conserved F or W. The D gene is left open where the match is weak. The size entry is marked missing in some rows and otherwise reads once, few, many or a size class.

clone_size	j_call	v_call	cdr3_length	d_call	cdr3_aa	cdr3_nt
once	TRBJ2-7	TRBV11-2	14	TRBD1	CASSQGQGAVEQYF	TGTGCCAGCAGTCAGGGGCAGGGGGCAGTCGAGCAGTACTTC
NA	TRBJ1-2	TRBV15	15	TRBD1	CATSRDDTGGHGYTF	TGTGCCACCAGCAGAGACGACACAGGGGGCCATGGCTACACCTTC
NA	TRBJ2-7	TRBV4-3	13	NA	CASSQDYLYEQYF	TGCGCCAGCAGCCAAGACTATCTATACGAGCAGTACTTC
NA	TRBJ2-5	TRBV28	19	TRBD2	CASSPPGLAGESSGKTQYF	TGTGCCAGCAGTCCCCCGGGACTAGCGGGAGAGTCAAGTGGGAAGACCCAGTACTTC
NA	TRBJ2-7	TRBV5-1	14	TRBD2	CASSLQREDYEQYF	TGCGCCAGCAGCTTGCAGCGGGAGGACTACGAGCAGTACTTC
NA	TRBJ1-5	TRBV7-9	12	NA	CASSLETGPQHF	TGTGCCAGCAGCTTAGAAACCGGGCCCCAGCATTTT
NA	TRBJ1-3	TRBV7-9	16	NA	CASSLGLGGAGNTIYF	TGTGCCAGCAGCTTGGGCCTTGGGGGGGCCGGAAACACCATATATTTT
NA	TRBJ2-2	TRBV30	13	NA	CAWTPGFPGELFF	TGTGCCTGGACCCCAGGGTTCCCCGGGGAGCTGTTTTTT
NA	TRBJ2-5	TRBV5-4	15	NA	CASSKKLADQETQYF	TGTGCCAGCAGCAAAAAACTAGCAGACCAAGAGACCCAGTACTTC
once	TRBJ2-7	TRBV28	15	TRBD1	CASEGAGVSTYEQYF	TGTGCCAGCGAGGGGGCCGGGGTGAGTACGTACGAGCAGTACTTC
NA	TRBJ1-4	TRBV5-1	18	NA	CASSFRPFWGPSDEKLFF	TGCGCCAGCAGCTTTCGGCCGTTCTGGGGCCCCTCGGATGAAAAACTGTTTTTT
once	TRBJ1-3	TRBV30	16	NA	CAWSAQPGQSGNTIYF	TGTGCCTGGAGTGCTCAACCCGGACAGTCTGGAAACACCATATATTTT
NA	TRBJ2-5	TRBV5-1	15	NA	CASSRAGTPQETQYF	TGCGCCAGCAGCCGAGCCGGGACACCACAAGAGACCCAGTACTTC
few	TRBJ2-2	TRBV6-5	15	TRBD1	CASTTRQGATGELFF	TGTGCCAGCACTACCCGACAGGGGGCAACCGGGGAGCTGTTTTTT
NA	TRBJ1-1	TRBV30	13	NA	CAWREQSNTEAFF	TGTGCCTGGAGGGAACAGAGTAACACTGAAGCTTTCTTT
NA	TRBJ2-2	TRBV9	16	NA	CASSVARQGGAGELFF	TGTGCCAGCAGCGTAGCTCGGCAGGGGGGTGCCGGGGAGCTGTTTTTT
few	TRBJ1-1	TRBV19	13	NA	CASSPRRDTEAFF	TGTGCCAGTAGTCCCAGACGGGACACTGAAGCTTTCTTT
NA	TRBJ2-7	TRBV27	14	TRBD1	CASSLDRAAYEQYF	TGTGCCAGCAGTTTAGACAGGGCTGCCTACGAGCAGTACTTC
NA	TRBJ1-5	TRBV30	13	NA	CAWTSGDNQPQHF	TGTGCCTGGACTTCGGGGGACAATCAGCCCCAGCATTTT
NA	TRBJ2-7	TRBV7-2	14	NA	CASSLPPPSGEQYF	TGTGCCAGCAGCTTACCCCCTCCGTCCGGCGAGCAGTACTTC
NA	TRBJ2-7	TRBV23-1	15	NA	CASSQFIRGSYEQYF	TGCGCCAGCAGTCAATTTATCAGGGGATCCTACGAGCAGTACTTC
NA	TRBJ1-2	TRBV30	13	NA	CAWSVRTPDGYTF	TGTGCCTGGAGTGTACGGACACCGGATGGCTACACCTTC
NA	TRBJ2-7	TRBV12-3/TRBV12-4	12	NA	CASRNRTYEQYF	TGTGCCAGCAGGAACAGAACCTACGAGCAGTACTTC
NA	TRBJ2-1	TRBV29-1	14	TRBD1	CSVGTGGYYNEQFF	TGCAGCGTTGGGACAGGGGGCTACTACAATGAGCAGTTCTTC
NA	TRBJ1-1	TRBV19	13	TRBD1	CASRRDRGTEAFF	TGTGCCAGTAGAAGGGACAGGGGCACTGAAGCTTTCTTT
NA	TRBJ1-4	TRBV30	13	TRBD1	CAWSQGSNEKLFF	TGTGCCTGGTCACAGGGGTCTAATGAAAAACTGTTTTTT
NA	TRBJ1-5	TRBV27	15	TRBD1	CASRFNRGGNQPQHF	TGTGCCAGCAGATTTAACAGGGGGGGCAATCAGCCCCAGCATTTT
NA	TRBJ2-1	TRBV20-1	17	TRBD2	CSASPTHGTSGYNEQFF	TGCAGTGCTAGTCCTACACATGGGACTAGCGGGTACAATGAGCAGTTCTTC
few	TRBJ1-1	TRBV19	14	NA	CALTAGQGNTEAFF	TGCGCGCTCACCGCGGGGCAGGGGAACACTGAAGCTTTCTTT
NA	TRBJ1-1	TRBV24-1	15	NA	CATSEGEEGNTEAFF	TGTGCCACCAGTGAGGGTGAGGAGGGGAACACTGAAGCTTTCTTT
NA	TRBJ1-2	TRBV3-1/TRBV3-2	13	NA	CASSQEDSYGYTF	TGTGCCAGCAGCCAAGAGGACAGCTATGGCTACACCTTC
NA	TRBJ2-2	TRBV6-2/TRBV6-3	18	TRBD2	CASSYLLAEAPNTGELFF	TGTGCCAGCAGTTACTTACTAGCGGAGGCCCCTAACACCGGGGAGCTGTTTTTT
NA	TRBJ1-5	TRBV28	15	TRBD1	CASSSPGQSNQPQHF	TGTGCCAGCAGTTCACCGGGACAGAGCAATCAGCCCCAGCATTTT
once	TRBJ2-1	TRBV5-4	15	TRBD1	CASGDRDRGGNEQFF	TGTGCCAGCGGCGACCGGGACAGGGGCGGGAATGAGCAGTTCTTC
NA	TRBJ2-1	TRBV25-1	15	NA	CASSDPAAWYNEQFF	TGTGCCAGCAGTGACCCCGCGGCGTGGTACAATGAGCAGTTCTTC
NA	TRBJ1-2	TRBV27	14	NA	CASSLFGLYYGYTF	TGTGCCAGCAGTTTGTTCGGTTTGTATTATGGCTACACCTTC